This T cell receptor (beta chain) was observed in a study of shared clonotypes between healthy human individuals. The table lists this clone with a count of one. Its specificity is not known. Naive CD4+ cells were CD45RA-selected; the remaining cells were memory. Findings and caveats of the study: Relative to clonotypes present in all four donors, those not shared had lower generation probabilities.

V was trimmed by 4 bases and J by 9 bases, leaving 17 bases between them. The CDR3 has 14 amino acids. Germline V gives CDR1 SGDLS, CDR2 YYNGEE. Original handling: ImmunoSEQ output lacked quality scores and full-length reads, limiting matched filtering. Measured with immunoSEQ multiplex PCR; TCRdb has only the in-frame clones, and not every one. The V and J calls and clone size come from that table; D and trimming were worked out from the DNA. The table has roughly 1 million clones, around 76% seen once. The chain combines TRBV9 with TRBJ2-1; D uncertain. Sequenced input: memory CD4+ T cells sorted from blood. The subset: CD45RA-negative fraction. This sequence was found in a man younger than 30 in good health. In nucleotides, the CDR3 is TGTGCCAGCAGCACCTCCCCGGGTGAGGCTGAGCAGTTCTTC. Amino acids: CASSTSPGEAEQFF.